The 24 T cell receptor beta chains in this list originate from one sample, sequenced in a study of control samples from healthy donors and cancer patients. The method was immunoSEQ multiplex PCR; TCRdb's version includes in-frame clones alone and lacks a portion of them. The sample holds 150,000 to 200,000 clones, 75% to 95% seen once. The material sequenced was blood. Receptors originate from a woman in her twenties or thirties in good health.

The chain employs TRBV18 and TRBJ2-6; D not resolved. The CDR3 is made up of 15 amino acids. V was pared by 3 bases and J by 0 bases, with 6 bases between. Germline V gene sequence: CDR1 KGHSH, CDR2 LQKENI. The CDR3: CASSPIDSGANVLTF. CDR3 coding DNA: TGTGCCAGCTCACCCATAGACTCTGGGGCCAACGTCCTGACTTTC.

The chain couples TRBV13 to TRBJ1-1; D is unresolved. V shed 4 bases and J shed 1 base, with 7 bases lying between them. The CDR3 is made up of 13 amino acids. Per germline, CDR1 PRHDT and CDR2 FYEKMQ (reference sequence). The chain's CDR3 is CASSWGGNTEAFF. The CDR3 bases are TGTGCCAGCAGCTGGGGAGGGAACACTGAAGCTTTCTTT.

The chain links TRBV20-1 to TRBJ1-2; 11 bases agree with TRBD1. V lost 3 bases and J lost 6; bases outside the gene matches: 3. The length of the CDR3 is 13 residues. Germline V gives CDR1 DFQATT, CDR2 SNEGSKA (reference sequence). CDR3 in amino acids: CSASAGQGDGYTF. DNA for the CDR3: TGCAGTGCTAGTGCGGGACAGGGGGATGGCTACACCTTC.

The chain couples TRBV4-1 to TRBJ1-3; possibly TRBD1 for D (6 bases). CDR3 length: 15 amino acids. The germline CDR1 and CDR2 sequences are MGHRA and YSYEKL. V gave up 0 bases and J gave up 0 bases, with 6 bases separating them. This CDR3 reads CASSQDRGSGNTIYF. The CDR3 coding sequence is TGCGCCAGCAGCCAAGACAGGGGCTCTGGAAACACCATATATTTT.

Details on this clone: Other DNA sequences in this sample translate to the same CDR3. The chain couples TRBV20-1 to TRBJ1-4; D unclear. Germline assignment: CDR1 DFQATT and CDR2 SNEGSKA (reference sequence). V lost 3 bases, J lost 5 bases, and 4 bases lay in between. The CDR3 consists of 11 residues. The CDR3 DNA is TGCAGTGCTAGCCAAAATGAAAAACTGTTTTTT. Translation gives CSASQNEKLFF.

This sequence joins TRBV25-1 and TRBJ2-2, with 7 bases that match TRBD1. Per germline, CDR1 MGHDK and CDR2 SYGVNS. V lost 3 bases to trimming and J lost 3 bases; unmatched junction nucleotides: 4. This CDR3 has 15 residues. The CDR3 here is CASSELGTDTGELFF. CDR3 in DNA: TGTGCCAGCAGTGAGTTAGGGACAGACACCGGGGAGCTGTTTTTT. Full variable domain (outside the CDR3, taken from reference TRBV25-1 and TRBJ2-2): EADIYQTPRYLVIGTGKKITLECSQTMGHDKMYWYQQDPGMELHLIHYSYGVNSTEKGDLSSESTVSRIRTEHFPLTLESARPSHTSQYLCASSELGTDTGELFFGEGSRLTVL.

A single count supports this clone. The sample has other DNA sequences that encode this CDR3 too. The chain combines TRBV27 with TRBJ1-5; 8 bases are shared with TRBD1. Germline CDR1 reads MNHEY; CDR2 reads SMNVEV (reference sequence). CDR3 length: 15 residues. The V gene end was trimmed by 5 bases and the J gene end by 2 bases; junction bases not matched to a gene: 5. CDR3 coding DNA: TGTGCCAGCAGTAGCGGACAGGGTGGCAATCAGCCCCAGCATTTT. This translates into CASSSGQGGNQPQHF.

The DNA of the CDR3 is TGCAGCGCCCCGGCTGGGGTCAATGAGCAGTTCTTC. Its translation is CSAPAGVNEQFF. The chain joins TRBV29-1 to TRBJ2-1; D uncertain. CDR1 is SQVTM and CDR2 is ANQGSEA in the germline V gene. The CDR3 loop spans 12 amino acids. Trimming stripped 7 bases from V and 6 bases from J, with 13 bases between.

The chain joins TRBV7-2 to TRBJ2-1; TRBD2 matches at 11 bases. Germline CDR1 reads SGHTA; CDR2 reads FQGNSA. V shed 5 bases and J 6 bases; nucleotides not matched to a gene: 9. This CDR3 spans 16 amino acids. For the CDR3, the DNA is TGTGCCAGCAGCAGACAGGGGACTAGCGGAACCAATGAGCAGTTCTTC. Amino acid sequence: CASSRQGTSGTNEQFF. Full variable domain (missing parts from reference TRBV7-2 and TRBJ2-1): GAGVSQSPSNKVTEKGKDVELRCDPISGHTALYWYRQSLGQGLEFLIYFQGNSAPDKSGLPSDRFSAERTGGSVSTLTIQRTQQEDSAVYLCASSRQGTSGTNEQFFGPGTRLTVL.

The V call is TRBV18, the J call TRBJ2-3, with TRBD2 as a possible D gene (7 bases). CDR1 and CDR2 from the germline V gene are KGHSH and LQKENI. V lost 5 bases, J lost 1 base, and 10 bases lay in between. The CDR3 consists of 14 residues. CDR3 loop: CASSGGAGTDTQYF. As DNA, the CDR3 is TGTGCCAGCTCAGGGGGGGCCGGCACAGATACGCAGTATTTT.

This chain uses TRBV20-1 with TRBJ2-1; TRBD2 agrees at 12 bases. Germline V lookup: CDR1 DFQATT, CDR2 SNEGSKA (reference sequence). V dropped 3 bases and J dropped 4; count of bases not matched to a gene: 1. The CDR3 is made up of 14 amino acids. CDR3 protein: CSASGLAGYNEQFF. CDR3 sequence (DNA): TGCAGTGCTAGTGGACTAGCGGGGTACAATGAGCAGTTCTTC.

For the CDR3, the DNA is TGTGCCAGCAGCTTAGACAGGGCCGAGCAGTACTTC. It encodes CASSLDRAEQYF. The rearrangement uses TRBV11-2 and TRBJ2-7, with D perhaps TRBD1 (5 bases). With 0 bases removed from V and 6 bases from J, the gap between germline ends came to 6 bases. The CDR3 runs 12 residues. Germline CDR1 reads SGHAT; CDR2 reads FQNNGV.

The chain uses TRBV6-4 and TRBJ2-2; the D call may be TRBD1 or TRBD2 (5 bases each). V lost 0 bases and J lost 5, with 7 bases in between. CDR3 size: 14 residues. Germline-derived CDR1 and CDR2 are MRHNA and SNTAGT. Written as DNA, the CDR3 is TGTGCCAGCAGTGACTCGGGGGTTACCGGGGAGCTGTTTTTT. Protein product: CASSDSGVTGELFF.

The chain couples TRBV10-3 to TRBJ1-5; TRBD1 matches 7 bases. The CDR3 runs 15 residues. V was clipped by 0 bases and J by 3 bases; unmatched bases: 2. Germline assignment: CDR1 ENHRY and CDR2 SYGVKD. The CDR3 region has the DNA TGTGCCATCAGTGAGTCGGACAGGCCCAATCAGCCCCAGCATTTT. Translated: CAISESDRPNQPQHF.

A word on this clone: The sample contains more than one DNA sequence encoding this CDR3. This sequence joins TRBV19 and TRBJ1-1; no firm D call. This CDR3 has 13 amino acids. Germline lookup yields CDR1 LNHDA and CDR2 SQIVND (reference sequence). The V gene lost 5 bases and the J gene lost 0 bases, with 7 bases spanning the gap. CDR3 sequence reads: CASSSTVNTEAFF. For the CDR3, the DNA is TGTGCCAGTAGTTCCACAGTGAACACTGAAGCTTTCTTT.

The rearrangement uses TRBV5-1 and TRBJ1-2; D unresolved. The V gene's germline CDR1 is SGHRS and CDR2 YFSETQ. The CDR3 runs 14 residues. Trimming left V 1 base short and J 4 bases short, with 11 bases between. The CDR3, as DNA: TGCGCCAGCAGCTTGCCCGCCTGGGGCTATGGCTACACCTTC. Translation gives CASSLPAWGYGYTF.

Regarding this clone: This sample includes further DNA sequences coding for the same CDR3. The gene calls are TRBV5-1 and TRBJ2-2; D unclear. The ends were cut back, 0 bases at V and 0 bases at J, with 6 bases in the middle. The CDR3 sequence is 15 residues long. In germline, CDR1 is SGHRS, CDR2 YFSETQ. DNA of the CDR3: TGCGCCAGCAGCTTGGGGGGTACGAACACCGGGGAGCTGTTTTTT. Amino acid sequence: CASSLGGTNTGELFF.

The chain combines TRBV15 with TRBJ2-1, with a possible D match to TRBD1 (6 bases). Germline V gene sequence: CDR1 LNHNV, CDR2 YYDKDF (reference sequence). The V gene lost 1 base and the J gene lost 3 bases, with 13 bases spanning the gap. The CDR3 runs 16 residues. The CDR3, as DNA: TGTGCCACCAGCAGAGGAACCGGGACAAGCTACAATGAGCAGTTCTTC. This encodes CATSRGTGTSYNEQFF.

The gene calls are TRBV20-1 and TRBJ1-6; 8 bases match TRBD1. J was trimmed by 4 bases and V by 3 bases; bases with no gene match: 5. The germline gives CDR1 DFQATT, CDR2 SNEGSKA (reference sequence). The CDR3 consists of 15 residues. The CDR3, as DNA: TGCAGTGCTAGTTACAGGGGGAGATATAATTCACCCCTCCACTTT. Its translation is CSASYRGRYNSPLHF.

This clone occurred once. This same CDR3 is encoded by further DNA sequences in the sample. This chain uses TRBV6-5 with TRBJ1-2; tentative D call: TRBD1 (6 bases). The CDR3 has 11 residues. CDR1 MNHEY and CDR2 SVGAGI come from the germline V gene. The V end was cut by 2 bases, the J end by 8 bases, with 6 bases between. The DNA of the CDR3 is TGTGCCAGCAGTTACGGGGGCGGCTACACCTTC. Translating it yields CASSYGGGYTF.

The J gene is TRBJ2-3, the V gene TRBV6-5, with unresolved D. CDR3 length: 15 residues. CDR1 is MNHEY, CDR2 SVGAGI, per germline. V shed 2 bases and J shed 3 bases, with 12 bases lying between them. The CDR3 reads CASSYALPRTDTQYF. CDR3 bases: TGTGCCAGCAGTTACGCCTTGCCTAGGACAGATACGCAGTATTTT.

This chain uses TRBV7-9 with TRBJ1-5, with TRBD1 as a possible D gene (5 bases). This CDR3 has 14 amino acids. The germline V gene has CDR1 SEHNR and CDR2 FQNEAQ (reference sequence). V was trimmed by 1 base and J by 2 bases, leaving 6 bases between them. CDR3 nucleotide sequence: TGTGCCAGCAGCTTAGGGGGGGGCAATCAGCCCCAGCATTTT. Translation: CASSLGGGNQPQHF.

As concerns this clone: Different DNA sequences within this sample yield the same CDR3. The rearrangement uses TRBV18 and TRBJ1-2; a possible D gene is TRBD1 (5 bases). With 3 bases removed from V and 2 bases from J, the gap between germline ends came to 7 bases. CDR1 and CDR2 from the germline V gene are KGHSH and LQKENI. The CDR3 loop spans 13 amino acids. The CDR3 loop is CASSPGRNYGYTF. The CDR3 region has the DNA TGTGCCAGCTCACCGGGGCGAAACTATGGCTACACCTTC.

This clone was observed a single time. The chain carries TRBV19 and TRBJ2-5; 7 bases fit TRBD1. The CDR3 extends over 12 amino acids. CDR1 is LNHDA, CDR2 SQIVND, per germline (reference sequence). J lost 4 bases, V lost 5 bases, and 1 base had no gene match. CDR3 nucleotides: TGTGCCAGTAGTGACAGGGCAGAGACCCAGTACTTC. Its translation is CASSDRAETQYF.